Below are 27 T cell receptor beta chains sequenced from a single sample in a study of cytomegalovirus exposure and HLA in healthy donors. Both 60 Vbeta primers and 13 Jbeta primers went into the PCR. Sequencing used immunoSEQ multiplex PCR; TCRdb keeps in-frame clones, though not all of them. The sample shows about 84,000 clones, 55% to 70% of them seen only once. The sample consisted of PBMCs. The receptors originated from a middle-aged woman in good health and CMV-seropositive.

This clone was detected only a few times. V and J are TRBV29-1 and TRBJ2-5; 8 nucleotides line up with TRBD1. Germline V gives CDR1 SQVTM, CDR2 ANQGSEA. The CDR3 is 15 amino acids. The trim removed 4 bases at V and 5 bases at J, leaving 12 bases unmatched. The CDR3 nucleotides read TGCAGCGTTGCCGAATGGGACAGGAGTCGGGAGACCCAGTACTTC. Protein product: CSVAEWDRSRETQYF.

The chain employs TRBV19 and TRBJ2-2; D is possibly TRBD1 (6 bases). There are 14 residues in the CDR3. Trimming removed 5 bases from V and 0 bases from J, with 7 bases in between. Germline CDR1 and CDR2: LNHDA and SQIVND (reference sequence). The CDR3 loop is CASSRQANTGELFF. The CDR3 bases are TGTGCCAGTAGTCGACAGGCGAACACCGGGGAGCTGTTTTTT. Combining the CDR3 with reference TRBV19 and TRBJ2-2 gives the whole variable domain DGGITQSPKYLFRKEGQNVTLSCEQNLNHDAMYWYRQDPGQGLRLIYYSQIVNDFQKGDIAEGYSVSREKKESFPLTVTSAQKNPTAFYLCASSRQANTGELFFGEGSRLTVL.

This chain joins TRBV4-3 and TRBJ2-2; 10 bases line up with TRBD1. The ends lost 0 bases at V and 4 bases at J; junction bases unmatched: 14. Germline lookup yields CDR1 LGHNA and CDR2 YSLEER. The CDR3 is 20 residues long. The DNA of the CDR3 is TGCGCCAGCAGCCAAGATCCGAGACAGGGGGCCCAAATTGGCACCGGGGAGCTGTTTTTT. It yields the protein CASSQDPRQGAQIGTGELFF.

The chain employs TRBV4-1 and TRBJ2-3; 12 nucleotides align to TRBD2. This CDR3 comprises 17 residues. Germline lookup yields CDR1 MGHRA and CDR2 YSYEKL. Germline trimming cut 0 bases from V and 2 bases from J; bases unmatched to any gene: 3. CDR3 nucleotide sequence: TGCGCCAGCAGCCAAGAGACTAGCGGGAGCTTCACAGATACGCAGTATTTT. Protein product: CASSQETSGSFTDTQYF.

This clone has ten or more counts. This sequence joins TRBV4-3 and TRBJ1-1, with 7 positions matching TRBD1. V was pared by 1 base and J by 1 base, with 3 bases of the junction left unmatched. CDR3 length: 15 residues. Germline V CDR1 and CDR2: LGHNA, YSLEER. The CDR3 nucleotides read TGCGCCAGCAGCCAAGCGACAGGGTGGAACACTGAAGCTTTCTTT. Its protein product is CASSQATGWNTEAFF.

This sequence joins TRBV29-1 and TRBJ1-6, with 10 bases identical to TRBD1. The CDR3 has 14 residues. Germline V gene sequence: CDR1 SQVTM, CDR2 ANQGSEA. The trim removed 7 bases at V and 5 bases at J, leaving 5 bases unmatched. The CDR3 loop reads CSGRTGGDNSPLHF. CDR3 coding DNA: TGCAGCGGCCGGACAGGGGGGGATAATTCACCCCTCCACTTT.

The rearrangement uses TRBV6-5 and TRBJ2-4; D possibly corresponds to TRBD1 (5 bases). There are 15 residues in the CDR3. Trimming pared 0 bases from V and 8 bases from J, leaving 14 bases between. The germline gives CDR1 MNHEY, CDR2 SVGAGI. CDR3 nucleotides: TGTGCCAGCAGTTACTCTTCAGGGCCTGCGGACATTCAGTACTTC. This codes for CASSYSSGPADIQYF.

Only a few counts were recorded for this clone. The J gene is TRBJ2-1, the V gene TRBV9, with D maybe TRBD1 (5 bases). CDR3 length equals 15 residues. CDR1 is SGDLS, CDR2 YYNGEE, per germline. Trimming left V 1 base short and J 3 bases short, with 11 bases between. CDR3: CASSVQGDYYNEQFF. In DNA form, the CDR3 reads TGTGCCAGCAGCGTACAGGGTGATTACTACAATGAGCAGTTCTTC.

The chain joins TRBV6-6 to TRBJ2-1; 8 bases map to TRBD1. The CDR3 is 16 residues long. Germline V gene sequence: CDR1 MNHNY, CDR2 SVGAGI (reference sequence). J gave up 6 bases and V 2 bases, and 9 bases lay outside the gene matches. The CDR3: CASSYTRAQGGNEQFF. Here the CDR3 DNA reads TGTGCCAGCAGTTACACCCGGGCACAGGGGGGCAATGAGCAGTTCTTC.

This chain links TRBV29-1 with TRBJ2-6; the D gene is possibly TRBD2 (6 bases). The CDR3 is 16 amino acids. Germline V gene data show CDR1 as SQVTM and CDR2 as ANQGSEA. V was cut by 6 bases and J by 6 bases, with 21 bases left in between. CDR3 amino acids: CSVRTFAGFEANVLTF. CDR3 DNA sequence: TGCAGCGTCCGAACCTTTGCGGGGTTCGAGGCCAACGTCCTGACTTTC.

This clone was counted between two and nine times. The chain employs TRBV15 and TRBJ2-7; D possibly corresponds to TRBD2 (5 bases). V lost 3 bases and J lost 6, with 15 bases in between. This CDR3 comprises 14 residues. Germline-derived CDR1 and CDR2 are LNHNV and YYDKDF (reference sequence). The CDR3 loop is CATSSRNEGSEQYF. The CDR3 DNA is TGTGCCACCAGCAGTAGAAACGAGGGTAGCGAGCAGTACTTC.

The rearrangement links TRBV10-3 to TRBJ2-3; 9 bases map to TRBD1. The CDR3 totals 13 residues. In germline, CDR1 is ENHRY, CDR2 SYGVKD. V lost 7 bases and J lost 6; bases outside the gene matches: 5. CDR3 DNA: TGTGCCATCAAGGGGACAGGGCCCGATACGCAGTATTTT. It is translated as CAIKGTGPDTQYF.

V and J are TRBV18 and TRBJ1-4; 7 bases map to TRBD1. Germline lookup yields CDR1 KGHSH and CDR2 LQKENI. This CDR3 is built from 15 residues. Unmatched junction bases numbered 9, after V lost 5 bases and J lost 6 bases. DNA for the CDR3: TGTGCCAGCTCAAACCGGGACAGCGCTGATGAAAAACTGTTTTTT. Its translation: CASSNRDSADEKLFF.

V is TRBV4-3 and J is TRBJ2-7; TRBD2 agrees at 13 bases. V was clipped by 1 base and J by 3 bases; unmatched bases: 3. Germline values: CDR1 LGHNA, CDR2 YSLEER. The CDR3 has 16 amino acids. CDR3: CASSQGTSGSLYEQYF. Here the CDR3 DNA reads TGCGCCAGCAGCCAAGGGACTAGCGGGAGTCTCTACGAGCAGTACTTC.

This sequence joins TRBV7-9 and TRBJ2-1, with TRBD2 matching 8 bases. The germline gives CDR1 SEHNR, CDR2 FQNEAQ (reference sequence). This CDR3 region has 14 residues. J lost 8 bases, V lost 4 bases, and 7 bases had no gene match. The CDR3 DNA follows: TGTGCCAGCAGCTCCACGGCGGGAGGAGATGAGCAGTTCTTC. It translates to CASSSTAGGDEQFF.

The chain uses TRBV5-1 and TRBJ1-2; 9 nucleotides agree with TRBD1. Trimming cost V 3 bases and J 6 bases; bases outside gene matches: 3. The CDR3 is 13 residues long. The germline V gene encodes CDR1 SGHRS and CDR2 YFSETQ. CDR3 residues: CASSSHRGHGYTF. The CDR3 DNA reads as TGCGCCAGCAGCTCCCACAGGGGGCATGGCTACACCTTC.

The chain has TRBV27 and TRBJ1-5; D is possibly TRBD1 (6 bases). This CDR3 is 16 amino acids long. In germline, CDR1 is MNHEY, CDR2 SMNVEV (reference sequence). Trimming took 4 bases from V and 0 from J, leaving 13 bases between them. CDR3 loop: CASSSRGPISNQPQHF. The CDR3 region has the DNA TGTGCCAGCAGTTCCAGGGGACCCATTAGCAATCAGCCCCAGCATTTT.

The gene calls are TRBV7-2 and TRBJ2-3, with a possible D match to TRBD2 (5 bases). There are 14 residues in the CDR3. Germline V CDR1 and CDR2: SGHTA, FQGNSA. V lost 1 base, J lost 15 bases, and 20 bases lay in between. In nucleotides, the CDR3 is TGTGCCAGCAGCTTAGGGGAGTATCGGGGAGTAGAATATTTT. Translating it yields CASSLGEYRGVEYF.

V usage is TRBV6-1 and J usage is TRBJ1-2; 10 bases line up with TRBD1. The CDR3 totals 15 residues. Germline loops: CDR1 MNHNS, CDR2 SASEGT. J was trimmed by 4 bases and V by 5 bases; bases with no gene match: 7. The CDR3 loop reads CASSFTGTGVYGYTF. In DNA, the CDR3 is TGTGCCAGCAGTTTTACCGGGACAGGGGTCTATGGCTACACCTTC.

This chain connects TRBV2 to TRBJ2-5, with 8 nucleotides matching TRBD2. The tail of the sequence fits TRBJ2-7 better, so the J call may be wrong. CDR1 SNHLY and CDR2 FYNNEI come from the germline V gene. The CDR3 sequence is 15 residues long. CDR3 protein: CASSEGSGSSYEQYF. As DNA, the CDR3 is TGTGCCAGCAGTGAAGGGAGCGGGAGCTCCTACGAGCAGTACTTC.

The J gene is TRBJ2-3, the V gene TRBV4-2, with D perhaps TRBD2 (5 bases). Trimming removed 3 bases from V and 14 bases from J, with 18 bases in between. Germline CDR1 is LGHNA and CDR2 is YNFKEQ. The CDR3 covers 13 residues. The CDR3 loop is CASSHPVSRDRYF. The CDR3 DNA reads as TGTGCCAGCAGCCACCCCGTCTCGAGGGATCGGTATTTT.

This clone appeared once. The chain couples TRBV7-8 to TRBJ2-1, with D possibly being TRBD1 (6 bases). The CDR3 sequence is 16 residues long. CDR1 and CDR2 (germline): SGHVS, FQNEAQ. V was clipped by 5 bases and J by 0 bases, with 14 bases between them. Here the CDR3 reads CASSTHRDLSYNEQFF. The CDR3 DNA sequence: TGTGCCAGCAGCACACACAGGGACCTCTCCTACAATGAGCAGTTCTTC. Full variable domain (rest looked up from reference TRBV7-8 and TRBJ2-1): GAGVSQSPRYKVAKRGQDVALRCDPISGHVSLFWYQQALGQGPEFLTYFQNEAQLDKSGLPSDRFFAERPEGSVSTLKIQRTQQEDSAVYLCASSTHRDLSYNEQFFGPGTRLTVL.

The CDR3 sequence is CAISAGPKTEAFF. Written as DNA, the CDR3 is TGTGCCATCTCAGCAGGGCCAAAGACTGAAGCTTTCTTT. The rearrangement joins TRBV10-3 to TRBJ1-1; perhaps TRBD1 as D (5 bases). The V gene's germline CDR1 is ENHRY and CDR2 SYGVKD. V was cut by 8 bases and J by 5 bases, with 15 bases left in between. The CDR3 has 13 amino acids.

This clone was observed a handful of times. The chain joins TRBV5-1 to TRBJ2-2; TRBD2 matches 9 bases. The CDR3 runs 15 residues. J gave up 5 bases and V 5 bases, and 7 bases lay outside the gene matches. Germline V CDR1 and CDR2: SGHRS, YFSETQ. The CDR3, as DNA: TGCGCCAGCAGGAATAGCGGGGGACGGACCGGGGAGCTGTTTTTT. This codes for CASRNSGGRTGELFF.

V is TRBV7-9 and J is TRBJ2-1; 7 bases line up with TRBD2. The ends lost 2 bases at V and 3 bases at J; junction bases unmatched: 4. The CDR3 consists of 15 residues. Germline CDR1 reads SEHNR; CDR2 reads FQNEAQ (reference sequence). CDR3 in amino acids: CASSLTAGFYNEQFF. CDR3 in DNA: TGTGCCAGCAGCTTAACAGCGGGATTCTACAATGAGCAGTTCTTC. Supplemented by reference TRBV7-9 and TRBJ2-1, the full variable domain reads DTGVSQNPRHKITKRGQNVTFRCDPISEHNRLYWYRQTLGQGPEFLTYFQNEAQLEKSRLLSDRFSAERPKGSFSTLEIQRTEQGDSAMYLCASSLTAGFYNEQFFGPGTRLTVL.

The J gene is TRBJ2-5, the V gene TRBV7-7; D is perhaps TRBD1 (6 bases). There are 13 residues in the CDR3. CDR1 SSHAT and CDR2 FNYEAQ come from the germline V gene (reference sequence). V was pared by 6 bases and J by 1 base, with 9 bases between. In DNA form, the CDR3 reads TGTGCCAGCAGTCGGACAGTCCAAGAGACCCAGTACTTC. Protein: CASSRTVQETQYF.

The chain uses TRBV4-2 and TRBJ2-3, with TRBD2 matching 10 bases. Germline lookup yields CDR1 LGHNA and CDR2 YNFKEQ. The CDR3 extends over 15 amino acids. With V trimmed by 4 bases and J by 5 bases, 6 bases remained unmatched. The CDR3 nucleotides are TGTGCCAGCAGCCGTTCTAGCGGGAGTGGAGATACGCAGTATTTT. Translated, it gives CASSRSSGSGDTQYF.